The 8 T cell receptor beta chains below all came from one sample that was sequenced in a study of cytomegalovirus exposure and HLA in healthy donors. Vbeta (60) and Jbeta (13) primers were used in the PCR. The method was immunoSEQ multiplex PCR; TCRdb's version includes in-frame clones alone and lacks a portion of them. Here the sample spans some 200,000 clones, more than 75% being singletons. The source material was PBMCs. These receptors all stem from a woman in her late teens or twenties in good health and CMV-seronegative.

Turning to this clone: Other DNA variants within this sample encode the same CDR3. V usage is TRBV27 and J usage is TRBJ1-5, with TRBD1 matching 7 bases. CDR3 length: 14 residues. The V gene's germline CDR1 is MNHEY and CDR2 SMNVEV (reference sequence). Trimming removed 3 bases from V and 3 bases from J; junction bases left unmatched: 2. The CDR3, as DNA: TGTGCCAGCAGTTTCGGGACAGCCAATCAGCCCCAGCATTTT. It specifies CASSFGTANQPQHF.

The chain carries TRBV7-9 and TRBJ1-1; weak D call: TRBD1 (6 bases). The V and J ends lost 5 bases and 0 bases respectively, with 13 bases between them. Germline CDR1 and CDR2: SEHNR and FQNEAQ (reference sequence). The CDR3 is made up of 15 amino acids. The CDR3 is CASSPLRGMNTEAFF. The CDR3 DNA follows: TGTGCCAGCAGCCCTCTAAGGGGGATGAACACTGAAGCTTTCTTT.

The chain joins TRBV5-6 to TRBJ2-5; 7 bases agree with TRBD2. The CDR3 sequence is 17 residues long. Trimming cost V 0 bases and J 1 base; bases outside gene matches: 9. Looked up from germline, CDR1 is SGHDT and CDR2 is YYEEEE. CDR3 sequence (DNA): TGTGCCAGCAGCTTGGCCGTCTTAGCGGGTACCCAAGAGACCCAGTACTTC. Residues: CASSLAVLAGTQETQYF. Together with reference TRBV5-6 and TRBJ2-5, the CDR3 gives the full variable domain: DAGVTQSPTHLIKTRGQQVTLRCSPKSGHDTVSWYQQALGQGPQFIFQYYEEEERQRGNFPDRFSGHQFPNYSSELNVNALLLGDSALYLCASSLAVLAGTQETQYFGPGTRLLVL.

V and J are TRBV15 and TRBJ2-5; D is perhaps TRBD2 (7 bases). This CDR3 is 17 amino acids long. V was shortened by 0 bases and J by 7 bases, with 21 bases between the two germline ends. The germline gives CDR1 LNHNV, CDR2 YYDKDF (reference sequence). The DNA of the CDR3 is TGTGCCACCAGCAGAGATCGAGGCGGGGGCCTTGGAGGGACCCAGTACTTC. The encoded protein is CATSRDRGGGLGGTQYF.

The V and J genes are TRBV25-1 and TRBJ1-6; D is unresolved. V lost 2 bases and J 7 bases, leaving 12 bases between the germline ends. In germline, CDR1 is MGHDK, CDR2 SYGVNS. The CDR3 contains 15 residues. The CDR3 nucleotides read TGTGCCAGCAGTGAACGGAGGCTCGCGAATTCACCCCTCCACTTT. This sequence encodes CASSERRLANSPLHF.

The chain is built from TRBV19 and TRBJ2-5; 9 bases are shared with TRBD1. This CDR3 is 12 amino acids long. Per the germline V gene, CDR1 is LNHDA and CDR2 is SQIVND (reference sequence). V gave up 10 bases and J gave up 5 bases; unmatched junction bases: 5. This chain's CDR3 is CATTGGGETQYF. The CDR3 DNA reads as TGTGCCACAACAGGGGGCGGGGAGACCCAGTACTTC.

This chain connects TRBV19 to TRBJ1-1, with 7 bases lining up with TRBD1. This CDR3 region has 15 residues. With 5 bases clipped from V and 6 bases from J, the junction kept 12 bases outside the gene matches. CDR1 LNHDA and CDR2 SQIVND come from the germline V gene (reference sequence). The CDR3 reads CASSGTPWTGAEAFF. DNA of the CDR3: TGTGCCAGTAGTGGTACACCATGGACAGGCGCTGAAGCTTTCTTT.

J is TRBJ2-5 and V is TRBV7-3; 7 bases line up with TRBD2. Trimming removed 2 bases from V and 1 base from J; junction bases left unmatched: 7. CDR3 size: 16 residues. CDR1 is SGHTA, CDR2 FQGTGA, per germline. The DNA for the CDR3 is TGTGCCAGCAGCTTAGCACTAGCGCAATCCCAAGAGACCCAGTACTTC. Translating it yields CASSLALAQSQETQYF.